This T cell receptor beta chain was sequenced for a study of blood T cell repertoires in COVID-19. Across the whole study: Specimens from acute and convalescent COVID-19 originated in the United States, Italy and Spain. PBMCs, B-cell-depleted T cells, or T cells were the source of the cDNA or gDNA that made up the material.

V shed 0 bases and J shed 5 bases, with 10 bases lying between them. Germline V gives CDR1 SGHRS, CDR2 YFSETQ. The CDR3 has 14 residues. Authors' processing steps: Amplifying reference gene primers gave estimates of nucleated cell counts. Sequencing was performed with immunoSEQ multiplex PCR; in TCRdb, only in-frame clones are kept and a portion is missing. V, J and clone size reflect that table, while D and trimming were determined from the DNA. Here the sample spans around 49,000 clones, more than 85% being singletons. The Seattle patients joined while their infection was active and were tracked longitudinally afterward.

Sequencing was done on a sample of peripheral blood. The rearrangement uses TRBV5-1 and TRBJ2-3; no clear D gene. The clonotype comes from a man aged 55 to 70 with COVID-19, enrolled during active disease. CDR3 nucleotide sequence: TGCGCCAGCAGCTTGGCCTCACAAATAGATACGCAGTATTTT. Protein product: CASSLASQIDTQYF.